This TCR beta chain was sequenced in a study of control samples from healthy donors and cancer patients. The repertoire was sequenced with immunoSEQ multiplex PCR; TCRdb's copy has only in-frame clones and lacks some. Of roughly 100,000 clones in the sample, roughly 88% were seen once. The germline V gene has CDR1 MGHDK and CDR2 SYGVNS. The CDR3 is 16 amino acids. J gave up 5 bases and V 3 bases, and 5 bases lay outside the gene matches. Material: blood. The clonotype comes from a man between 25 and 39 years old in good health. The chain combines TRBV25-1 with TRBJ1-6; TRBD1 matches 9 bases. CDR3: CASSDEGQGHNSPLHF. The CDR3 DNA reads as TGTGCCAGCAGTGATGAGGGACAGGGTCATAATTCACCCCTCCACTTT.